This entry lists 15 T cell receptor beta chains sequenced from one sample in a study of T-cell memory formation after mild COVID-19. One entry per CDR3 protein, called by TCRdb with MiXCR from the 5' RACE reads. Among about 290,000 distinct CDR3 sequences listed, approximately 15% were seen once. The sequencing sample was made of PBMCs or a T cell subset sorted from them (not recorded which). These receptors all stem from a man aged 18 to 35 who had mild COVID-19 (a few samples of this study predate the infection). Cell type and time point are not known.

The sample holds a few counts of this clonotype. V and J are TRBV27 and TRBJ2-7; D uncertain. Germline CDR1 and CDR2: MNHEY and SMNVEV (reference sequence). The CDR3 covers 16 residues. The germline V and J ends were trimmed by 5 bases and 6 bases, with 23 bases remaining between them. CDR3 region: CASSEASRSFLAEQYF. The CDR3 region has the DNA TGTGCCAGCAGTGAAGCAAGCCGGTCCTTCTTAGCCGAGCAGTACTTC.

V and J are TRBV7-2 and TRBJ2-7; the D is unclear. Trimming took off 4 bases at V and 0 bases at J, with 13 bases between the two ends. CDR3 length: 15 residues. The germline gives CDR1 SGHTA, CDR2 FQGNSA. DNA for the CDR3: TGTGCCAGCAGCTCGGCAGACTTGGGCTCCTACGAGCAGTACTTC. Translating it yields CASSSADLGSYEQYF.

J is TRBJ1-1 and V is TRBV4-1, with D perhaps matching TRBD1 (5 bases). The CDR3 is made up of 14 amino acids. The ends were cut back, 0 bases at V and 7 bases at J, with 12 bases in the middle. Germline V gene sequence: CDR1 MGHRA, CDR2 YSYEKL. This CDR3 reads CASSQEIGASEAFF. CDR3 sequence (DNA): TGCGCCAGCAGCCAAGAAATCGGGGCGAGTGAAGCTTTCTTT.

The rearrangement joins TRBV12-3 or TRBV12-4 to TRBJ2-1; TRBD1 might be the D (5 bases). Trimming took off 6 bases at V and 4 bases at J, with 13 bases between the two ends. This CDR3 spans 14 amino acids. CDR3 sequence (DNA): TGTGCCAGCAGCGGGCAGGGATCATACAATGAGCAGTTCTTC. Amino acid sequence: CASSGQGSYNEQFF.

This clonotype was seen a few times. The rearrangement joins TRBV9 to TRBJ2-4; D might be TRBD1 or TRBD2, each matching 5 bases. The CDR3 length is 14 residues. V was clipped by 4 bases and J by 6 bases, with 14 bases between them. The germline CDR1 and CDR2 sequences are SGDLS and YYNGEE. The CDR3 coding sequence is TGTGCCAGCAGCCCAGTGGGACGGAGAAACATTCAGTACTTC. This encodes CASSPVGRRNIQYF.

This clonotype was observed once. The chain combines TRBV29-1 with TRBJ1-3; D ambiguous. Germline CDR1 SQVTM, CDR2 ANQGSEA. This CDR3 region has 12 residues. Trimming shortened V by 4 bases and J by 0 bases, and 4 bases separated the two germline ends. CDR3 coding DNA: TGCAGCGTTGTTGCCTCTGGAAACACCATATATTTT. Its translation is CSVVASGNTIYF.

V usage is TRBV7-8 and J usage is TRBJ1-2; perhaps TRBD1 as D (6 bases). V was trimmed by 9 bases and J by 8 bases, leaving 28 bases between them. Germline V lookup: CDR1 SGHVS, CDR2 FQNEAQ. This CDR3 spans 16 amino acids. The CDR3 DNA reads TGTGCCAGTGTTGCCCTACCGGAGGGGGGGACTTTAGGCTACACCTTC. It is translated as CASVALPEGGTLGYTF.

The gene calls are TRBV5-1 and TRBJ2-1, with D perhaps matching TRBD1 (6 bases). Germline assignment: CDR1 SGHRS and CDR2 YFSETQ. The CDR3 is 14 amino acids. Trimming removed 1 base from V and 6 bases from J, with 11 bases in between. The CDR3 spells CASSLRGTGNEQFF. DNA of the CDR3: TGCGCCAGCAGCTTGAGGGGGACCGGCAATGAGCAGTTCTTC. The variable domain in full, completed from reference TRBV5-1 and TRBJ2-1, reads KAGVTQTPRYLIKTRGQQVTLSCSPISGHRSVSWYQQTPGQGLQFLFEYFSETQRNKGNFPGRFSGRQFSNSRSEMNVSTLELGDSALYLCASSLRGTGNEQFFGPGTRLTVL.

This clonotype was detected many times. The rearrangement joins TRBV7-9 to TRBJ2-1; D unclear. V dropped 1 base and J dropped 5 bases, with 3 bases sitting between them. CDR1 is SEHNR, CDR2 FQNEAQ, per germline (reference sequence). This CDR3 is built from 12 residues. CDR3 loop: CASSLDNNEQFF. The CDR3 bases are TGTGCCAGCAGCTTAGACAACAATGAGCAGTTCTTC.

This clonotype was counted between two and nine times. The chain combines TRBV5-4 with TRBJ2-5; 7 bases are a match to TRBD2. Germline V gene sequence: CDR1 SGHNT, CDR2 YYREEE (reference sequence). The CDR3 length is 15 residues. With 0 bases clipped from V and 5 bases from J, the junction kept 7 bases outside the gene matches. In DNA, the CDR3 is TGTGCCAGCAGCTTGGGACTCCAGGGAGGGGAGACCCAGTACTTC. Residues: CASSLGLQGGETQYF.

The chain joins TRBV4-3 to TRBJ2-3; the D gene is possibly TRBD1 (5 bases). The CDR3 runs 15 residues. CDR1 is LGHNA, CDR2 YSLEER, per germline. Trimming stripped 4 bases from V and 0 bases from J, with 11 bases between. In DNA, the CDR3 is TGCGCCAGCAGCCCCCTCAAGGGGAGCACAGATACGCAGTATTTT. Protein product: CASSPLKGSTDTQYF.

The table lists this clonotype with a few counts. The CDR3 DNA follows: TGTGCCATCAGTGAGATGGGGACGGCCTACGAGCAGTACTTC. Translation: CAISEMGTAYEQYF. The chain recombines TRBV10-3 with TRBJ2-7; tentatively, D is TRBD1 or TRBD2 (5 bases each). This CDR3 is built from 14 residues. Per the germline V gene, CDR1 is ENHRY and CDR2 is SYGVKD. V was clipped by 2 bases and J by 2 bases, with 10 bases between them.

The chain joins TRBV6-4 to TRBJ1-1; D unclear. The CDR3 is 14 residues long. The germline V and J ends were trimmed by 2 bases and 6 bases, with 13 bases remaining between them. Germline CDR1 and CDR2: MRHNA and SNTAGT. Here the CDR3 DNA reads TGTGCCAGCAGTGACAAAAGGGAGTACGCTGAAGCTTTCTTT. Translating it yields CASSDKREYAEAFF.

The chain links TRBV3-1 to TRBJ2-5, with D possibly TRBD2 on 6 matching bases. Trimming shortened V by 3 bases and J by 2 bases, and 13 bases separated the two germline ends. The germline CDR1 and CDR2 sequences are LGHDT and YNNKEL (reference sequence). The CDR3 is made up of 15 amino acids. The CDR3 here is CASSQGSGEQETQYF. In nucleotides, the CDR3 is TGTGCCAGCAGCCAGGGTAGCGGAGAGCAAGAGACCCAGTACTTC.

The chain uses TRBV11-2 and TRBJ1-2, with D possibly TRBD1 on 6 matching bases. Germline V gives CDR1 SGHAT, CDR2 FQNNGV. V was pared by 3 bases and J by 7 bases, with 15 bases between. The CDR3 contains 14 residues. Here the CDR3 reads CASSFGGQGSGYTF. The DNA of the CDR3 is TGTGCCAGCAGCTTCGGGGGGCAGGGTAGTGGCTACACCTTC. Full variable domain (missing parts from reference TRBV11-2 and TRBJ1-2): EAGVAQSPRYKIIEKRQSVAFWCNPISGHATLYWYQQILGQGPKLLIQFQNNGVVDDSQLPKDRFSAERLKGVDSTLKIQPAKLEDSAVYLCASSFGGQGSGYTFGSGTRLTVV.